This entry lists 32 T cell receptor beta chains sequenced from one sample in a study of control samples from healthy donors and cancer patients. Assay used: immunoSEQ multiplex PCR; TCRdb lists only in-frame clones, some missing. The sample has 130,000 or so clones, about 90% seen once. Sequenced material: blood. Receptors were obtained from a man aged 45-65 years in good health.

V and J are TRBV9 and TRBJ2-5; D possibly uses TRBD1 or TRBD2 (6 bases each). This CDR3 has 15 amino acids. CDR1 and CDR2 (germline): SGDLS, YYNGEE. Trimming took off 0 bases at V and 4 bases at J, with 13 bases between the two ends. The DNA for the CDR3 is TGTGCCAGCAGCGTAGAGGGCAGGGGAGGAGAGACCCAGTACTTC. Translated, it gives CASSVEGRGGETQYF.

The V and J genes are TRBV18 and TRBJ2-3; D may be TRBD1 (6 bases). Per germline, CDR1 KGHSH and CDR2 LQKENI. Trimming shortened V by 2 bases and J by 0 bases, and 9 bases separated the two germline ends. The CDR3 spans 15 residues. CDR3 in amino acids: CASSPIQGSTDTQYF. As DNA, the CDR3 is TGTGCCAGCTCACCAATACAGGGTAGCACAGATACGCAGTATTTT.

The V gene is TRBV27, the J gene TRBJ2-1; D gene unclear. CDR1 and CDR2 (germline): MNHEY, SMNVEV (reference sequence). The ends were cut back, 4 bases at V and 10 bases at J, with 8 bases in the middle. The length of the CDR3 is 11 residues. CDR3 residues: CASSSYEEQFF. In DNA, the CDR3 is TGTGCCAGCAGTTCGTATGAAGAGCAGTTCTTC.

This clone has just one count. The chain recombines TRBV18 with TRBJ1-2; D unclear. With 5 bases removed from V and 2 bases from J, the gap between germline ends came to 9 bases. The V gene's germline CDR1 is KGHSH and CDR2 LQKENI. This CDR3 has 13 residues. The CDR3, as DNA: TGTGCCAGCTCAGTCATGCAGAACTATGGCTACACCTTC. It encodes CASSVMQNYGYTF.

The J gene is TRBJ1-6, the V gene TRBV27; D gene uncertain. The V end lost 3 bases, the J end lost 6 bases, and 9 bases lay between the germline ends. In germline, CDR1 is MNHEY, CDR2 SMNVEV (reference sequence). This CDR3 is 14 amino acids long. The chain's CDR3 is CASSFSGGNSPLHF. CDR3 coding DNA: TGTGCCAGCAGTTTCTCCGGAGGTAATTCACCCCTCCACTTT.

V is TRBV5-1 and J is TRBJ1-3; no reliable D call. CDR3 length: 16 residues. The V end lost 2 bases, the J end lost 0 bases, and 12 bases lay between the germline ends. CDR1 and CDR2 (germline): SGHRS, YFSETQ. The CDR3 is CASSLNPGNSGNTIYF. DNA for the CDR3: TGCGCCAGCAGCTTAAACCCGGGTAACTCTGGAAACACCATATATTTT.

This clone was counted a few times. This sequence joins TRBV24-1 and TRBJ2-5; perhaps TRBD2 as D (7 bases). The V end was cut by 1 base, the J end by 6 bases, with 17 bases between. Germline values: CDR1 KGHDR, CDR2 SFDVKD. This CDR3 is built from 16 residues. The CDR3 loop is CATSDFLGGAIKTQYF. In DNA, the CDR3 is TGTGCCACCAGTGATTTTTTGGGGGGGGCCATAAAGACCCAGTACTTC.

The genes are TRBV19 and TRBJ1-5; D unresolved. The germline CDR1 and CDR2 sequences are LNHDA and SQIVND (reference sequence). The CDR3 is made up of 15 amino acids. Trimming stripped 4 bases from V and 3 bases from J, with 13 bases between. The CDR3 loop reads CASSTSGSSNQPQHF. The DNA of the CDR3 is TGTGCCAGTAGTACATCCGGGAGCTCCAATCAGCCCCAGCATTTT.

The J gene is TRBJ2-5, the V gene TRBV4-3; possibly TRBD1 for D (6 bases). Trimming removed 1 base from V and 1 base from J, with 10 bases in between. This CDR3 spans 15 amino acids. CDR1 and CDR2 (germline): LGHNA, YSLEER. The CDR3 here is CASSQAYRAQETQYF. In DNA, the CDR3 is TGCGCCAGCAGCCAAGCTTACAGGGCCCAAGAGACCCAGTACTTC.

The chain couples TRBV15 to TRBJ2-7; D is perhaps TRBD1 (6 bases). The germline V gene encodes CDR1 LNHNV and CDR2 YYDKDF (reference sequence). The V gene lost 0 bases and the J gene lost 3 bases, with 9 bases spanning the gap. The CDR3 runs 14 residues. The CDR3 sequence: CATSRDKGGYEQYF. CDR3 bases: TGTGCCACCAGCAGAGATAAAGGGGGCTACGAGCAGTACTTC.

V is TRBV27 and J is TRBJ1-1; the match to TRBD1 covers 7 bases. With V trimmed by 6 bases and J by 3 bases, 10 bases remained unmatched. The CDR3 length is 15 residues. The germline CDR1 and CDR2 sequences are MNHEY and SMNVEV (reference sequence). The CDR3 protein is CASSRGGDRDTEAFF. DNA for the CDR3: TGTGCCAGCAGCCGGGGGGGAGACAGGGACACTGAAGCTTTCTTT.

The V and J genes are TRBV7-2 and TRBJ1-5, with a weak D call TRBD1 (5 bases). CDR3 length: 15 residues. The V end was cut by 1 base, the J end by 3 bases, with 10 bases between. From germline, CDR1 is SGHTA and CDR2 FQGNSA. The CDR3 loop reads CASSLEGRPNQPQHF. CDR3 sequence (DNA): TGTGCCAGCAGCTTAGAGGGGCGGCCCAATCAGCCCCAGCATTTT.

The chain is built from TRBV9 and TRBJ1-1, with a tentative D call TRBD1 (5 bases). Germline V gene lookup returns CDR1 SGDLS and CDR2 YYNGEE. V lost 0 bases and J 3 bases, leaving 6 bases between the germline ends. This CDR3 comprises 13 residues. CDR3 DNA: TGTGCCAGCAGCGTAGAGGGGCACACTGAAGCTTTCTTT. This gives the protein CASSVEGHTEAFF.

This chain links TRBV29-1 with TRBJ1-2; 8 bases are shared with TRBD1. This CDR3 comprises 13 residues. Unmatched junction bases numbered 9, after V lost 6 bases and J lost 6 bases. CDR1 and CDR2 from the germline V gene are SQVTM and ANQGSEA. The CDR3 here is CSVPRTGTNGYTF. The CDR3 nucleotides read TGCAGCGTACCCAGGACAGGGACGAATGGCTACACCTTC.

V usage is TRBV7-6 and J usage is TRBJ2-3; D is possibly TRBD2 (7 bases). The V gene lost 5 bases and the J gene lost 6 bases, with 18 bases spanning the gap. The CDR3 has 15 amino acids. Germline lookup yields CDR1 SGHVS and CDR2 FNYEAQ. The DNA of the CDR3 is TGTGCCAGCAGCCGCATAGGGAGGGGGGCGGATACGCAGTATTTT. Its translation is CASSRIGRGADTQYF.

The rearrangement uses TRBV19 and TRBJ2-3, with D uncertain. This CDR3 comprises 11 residues. Deletions cut 5 bases from V and 1 base from J, with 1 base between. Germline-derived CDR1 and CDR2 are LNHDA and SQIVND (reference sequence). The DNA of the CDR3 is TGTGCCAGTAGTCGCACAGATACGCAGTATTTT. Protein product: CASSRTDTQYF. The full variable domain, completed using reference TRBV19 and TRBJ2-3, is DGGITQSPKYLFRKEGQNVTLSCEQNLNHDAMYWYRQDPGQGLRLIYYSQIVNDFQKGDIAEGYSVSREKKESFPLTVTSAQKNPTAFYLCASSRTDTQYFGPGTRLTVL.

The genes are TRBV30 and TRBJ2-7; TRBD1 is a possible D gene (6 bases). In germline, CDR1 is GTSNPN, CDR2 SVGIG (reference sequence). The CDR3 runs to 18 residues. V lost 1 base to trimming and J lost 9 bases, with 31 bases between them. The CDR3 nucleotides read TGTGCCTGGAGTGCTTACCACCGATCCGGGACATCCGCCCTCGGGCAGTACTTC. It translates to CAWSAYHRSGTSALGQYF.

Comment on this clone: Other DNA sequences from this sample encode an identical CDR3 as well. The chain is built from TRBV9 and TRBJ1-3, with unresolved D. The CDR3 covers 14 residues. Germline CDR1 SGDLS, CDR2 YYNGEE. V lost 0 bases to trimming and J lost 0 bases, with 4 bases between them. CDR3 coding DNA: TGTGCCAGCAGCGTAGACCTCTCTGGAAACACCATATATTTT. Translating gives CASSVDLSGNTIYF.

The J gene is TRBJ1-1, the V gene TRBV2; 9 nucleotides align to TRBD1. This CDR3 has 16 amino acids. The germline CDR1 and CDR2 sequences are SNHLY and FYNNEI. Trimming at V came to 6 bases and at J to 2 bases, leaving 10 bases not matched to a gene. CDR3 residues: CASRTGTGLDNTEAFF. DNA of the CDR3: TGTGCCAGCAGGACCGGGACAGGGTTAGATAACACTGAAGCTTTCTTT.

The chain uses TRBV5-5 and TRBJ2-7; no firm D call. The V end lost 2 bases, the J end lost 4 bases, and 22 bases lay between the germline ends. Germline CDR1 and CDR2: SGHKS and YYEKEE (reference sequence). The CDR3 spans 17 residues. CDR3 region: CASSFASDGLVEYEQYF. CDR3 nucleotides: TGTGCCAGCAGCTTCGCTTCGGACGGCTTAGTCGAGTACGAGCAGTACTTC.

The chain has TRBV6-5 and TRBJ1-1; possibly TRBD1 for D (5 bases). CDR1 is MNHEY and CDR2 is SVGAGI in the germline V gene. V lost 6 bases to trimming and J lost 0 bases, with 14 bases between them. The CDR3 totals 15 residues. The CDR3 DNA follows: TGTGCCAGCAGCCAGAAGCCAGGGCTGAACACTGAAGCTTTCTTT. Its translation: CASSQKPGLNTEAFF.

The chain is built from TRBV5-6 and TRBJ1-4; D remains unclear. CDR3 length: 15 amino acids. The V gene lost 4 bases and the J gene lost 0 bases, with 10 bases spanning the gap. Germline CDR1 reads SGHDT; CDR2 reads YYEEEE. DNA of the CDR3: TGTGCCAGCAGCCCGACACCAGCAACTAATGAAAAACTGTTTTTT. Its protein product is CASSPTPATNEKLFF. Variable domain in full (rest from reference TRBV5-6 and TRBJ1-4): DAGVTQSPTHLIKTRGQQVTLRCSPKSGHDTVSWYQQALGQGPQFIFQYYEEEERQRGNFPDRFSGHQFPNYSSELNVNALLLGDSALYLCASSPTPATNEKLFFGSGTQLSVL.

This clone was counted between two and nine times. The chain combines TRBV6-6 with TRBJ2-7; no firm D call. This CDR3 comprises 14 residues. Trimming took 1 base from V and 3 from J, leaving 10 bases between them. From germline, CDR1 is MNHNY and CDR2 SVGAGI (reference sequence). CDR3 in amino acids: CASSYYFFLYEQYF. CDR3 DNA sequence: TGTGCCAGCAGTTACTATTTCTTTCTCTACGAGCAGTACTTC.

Comment on this clone: Other DNA sequences within the sample encode an identical CDR3. The chain links TRBV5-1 to TRBJ2-1; D is uncertain. The CDR3 has 14 amino acids. Germline lookup yields CDR1 SGHRS and CDR2 YFSETQ. V lost 0 bases, J lost 0 bases, and 4 bases lay in between. For the CDR3, the DNA is TGCGCCAGCAGCTTGGAAAGCTCCTACAATGAGCAGTTCTTC. Protein product: CASSLESSYNEQFF.

J is TRBJ2-4 and V is TRBV3-1 (or the pseudogene TRBV3-2); no clear D. From germline, CDR1 is LGHDT and CDR2 YNNKEL (reference sequence). There are 12 residues in the CDR3. Trimming stripped 1 base from V and 13 bases from J, with 11 bases between. The CDR3 loop is CASSQGARFQYF. The CDR3 DNA reads TGTGCCAGCAGCCAAGGAGCCCGTTTCCAGTACTTC.

The sample holds a few counts of this clone. V is TRBV29-1 and J is TRBJ1-1; D call uncertain. V lost 4 bases and J 8 bases, leaving 11 bases between the germline ends. The CDR3 loop spans 11 amino acids. Per the germline V gene, CDR1 is SQVTM and CDR2 is ANQGSEA. CDR3 sequence: CSVVVRIEAFF. CDR3 coding DNA: TGCAGCGTTGTGGTACGGATCGAAGCTTTCTTT.

This clone has just one count. The chain has TRBV5-5 and TRBJ1-5; D call uncertain. V lost 4 bases to trimming and J lost 3 bases, with 8 bases between them. The CDR3 has 13 residues. Germline V gene sequence: CDR1 SGHKS, CDR2 YYEKEE (reference sequence). CDR3 in amino acids: CASSPDSNQPQHF. CDR3 DNA: TGTGCCAGCAGCCCGGACTCCAATCAGCCCCAGCATTTT.

This clone has more than one count but fewer than ten. The chain uses TRBV11-2 and TRBJ2-7, with D unclear. CDR3 length: 12 residues. V lost 3 bases and J lost 4, with 7 bases in between. Germline CDR1 reads SGHAT; CDR2 reads FQNNGV. In DNA, the CDR3 is TGTGCCAGCAGCTTTGTCCCGTACGAGCAGTACTTC. Encoded protein: CASSFVPYEQYF.

The V gene is TRBV6-2 or TRBV6-3, the J gene TRBJ1-5, with 11 positions matching TRBD1. Unmatched junction bases numbered 5, after V lost 2 bases and J lost 2 bases. CDR3 length: 17 amino acids. Germline assignment: CDR1 MNHEY and CDR2 SVGEGT. The DNA for the CDR3 is TGTGCCAGCAGTTACAGGGACAGGGGGAAAGGCAATCAGCCCCAGCATTTT. Translation gives CASSYRDRGKGNQPQHF.

The rearrangement links TRBV5-1 to TRBJ1-4; D not resolved. Trimming stripped 4 bases from V and 3 bases from J, with 7 bases between. The CDR3 loop spans 13 amino acids. Germline loops: CDR1 SGHRS, CDR2 YFSETQ. The CDR3 loop is CASSEGPNEKLFF. The CDR3 coding sequence is TGCGCCAGCAGCGAAGGGCCTAATGAAAAACTGTTTTTT.

The genes are TRBV7-2 and TRBJ1-1; TRBD1 might be the D (6 bases). Looked up from germline, CDR1 is SGHTA and CDR2 is FQGNSA. V was clipped by 4 bases and J by 5 bases, with 14 bases between them. This CDR3 is built from 14 residues. CDR3 sequence (DNA): TGTGCCAGCAGCTCCCCCCTAGGGGGGACTGAAGCTTTCTTT. It translates to CASSSPLGGTEAFF.

The chain couples TRBV29-1 to TRBJ1-2; 7 bases align to TRBD1. Unmatched junction bases numbered 3, after V lost 2 bases and J lost 6 bases. Germline loops: CDR1 SQVTM, CDR2 ANQGSEA. The CDR3 contains 12 residues. This chain's CDR3 is CSVETGAHGYTF. The CDR3 coding sequence is TGCAGCGTTGAAACAGGGGCTCATGGCTACACCTTC.